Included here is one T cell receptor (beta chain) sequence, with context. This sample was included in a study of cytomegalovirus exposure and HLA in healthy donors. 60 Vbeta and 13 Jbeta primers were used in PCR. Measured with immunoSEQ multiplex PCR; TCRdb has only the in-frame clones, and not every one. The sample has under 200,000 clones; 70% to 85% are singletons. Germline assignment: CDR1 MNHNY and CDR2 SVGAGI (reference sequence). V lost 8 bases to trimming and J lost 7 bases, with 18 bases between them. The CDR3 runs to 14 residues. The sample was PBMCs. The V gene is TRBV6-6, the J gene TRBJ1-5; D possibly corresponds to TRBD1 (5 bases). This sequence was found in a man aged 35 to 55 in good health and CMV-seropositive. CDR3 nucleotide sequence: TGTGCCAGCGGGGGTTATCGGGAGGGACAGCCCCAGCATTTT. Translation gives CASGGYREGQPQHF.